The 17 T cell receptor beta chains below were found in one sample sequenced in a study of CD8 T cells in ankylosing spondylitis. TCRdb processed the 5' RACE reads anew with MiXCR; each CDR3 protein has one entry. The data hold nearly 25,000 distinct CDR3 sequences, with approximately 16% observed a single time. The specimen sequenced was blood. The receptors here all came from a male donor with ankylosing spondylitis or in good health (not recorded which).

The chain has TRBV4-1 and TRBJ1-4; D is unclear. V lost 0 bases and J lost 11, with 13 bases in between. This CDR3 region has 14 residues. Germline V gene sequence: CDR1 MGHRA, CDR2 YSYEKL. CDR3: CASSQDAAVGKLFF. In nucleotides, the CDR3 is TGCGCCAGCAGCCAAGACGCGGCGGTTGGGAAACTGTTTTTT.

This clonotype has more than one count but fewer than ten. The V gene is TRBV5-1, the J gene TRBJ2-1, with D perhaps assigned TRBD1 or TRBD2 (5 bases each). Trimming pared 7 bases from V and 6 bases from J, leaving 17 bases between. Germline V CDR1 and CDR2: SGHRS, YFSETQ. The CDR3 loop spans 14 amino acids. The CDR3 loop reads CASWSGTSRNEQFF. The CDR3 nucleotides read TGCGCCAGCTGGTCCGGGACGTCCCGCAATGAGCAGTTCTTC.

There are a few counts of this clonotype. This chain links TRBV6-2 or TRBV6-3 with TRBJ2-1; 10 bases fit TRBD2. V was pared by 6 bases and J by 7 bases, with 9 bases of the junction left unmatched. Germline V gene sequence: CDR1 MNHEY, CDR2 SVGEGT. This CDR3 is built from 15 residues. Written as DNA, the CDR3 is TGTGCCAGCAGATTCCTAGCGGGGGCCCAAAATGAGCAGTTCTTC. Protein sequence: CASRFLAGAQNEQFF.

This clonotype was counted many times. The CDR3 DNA reads as TGTGCCAGCAGTTCTGGGGATCAGCCCCAGCATTTT. It yields the protein CASSSGDQPQHF. The gene calls are TRBV12-3 or TRBV12-4 and TRBJ1-5; D not resolved. The CDR3 is 12 residues long. V was clipped by 4 bases and J by 5 bases, with 6 bases between them.

This clonotype turned up a few times. This chain links TRBV28 with TRBJ2-1, with 9 bases that match TRBD1. Germline CDR1 MDHEN, CDR2 SYDVKM. This CDR3 has 15 residues. The J segment lost 7 bases and the V segment lost 5 bases, leaving 9 bases of the junction unmatched. The CDR3, as DNA: TGTGCCAGCAGTCACTCGGGACAGGGAGGAAATGAGCAGTTCTTC. This codes for CASSHSGQGGNEQFF. Complete variable domain (other parts from reference TRBV28 and TRBJ2-1): DVKVTQSSRYLVKRTGEKVFLECVQDMDHENMFWYRQDPGLGLRLIYFSYDVKMKEKGDIPEGYSVSREKKERFSLILESASTNQTSMYLCASSHSGQGGNEQFFGPGTRLTVL.

This chain joins TRBV4-3 and TRBJ2-1; D is possibly TRBD1 or TRBD2 (5 bases each). Germline V lookup: CDR1 LGHNA, CDR2 YSLEER. The V end was cut by 0 bases, the J end by 10 bases, with 16 bases between. The CDR3 covers 15 residues. CDR3 DNA: TGCGCCAGCAGCCAAGACCCCCTTTCCGGGACCGAGCAGTTCTTC. As protein: CASSQDPLSGTEQFF.

V is TRBV5-1 and J is TRBJ2-7; 9 bases fit TRBD2. J gave up 3 bases and V 1 base, and 2 bases lay outside the gene matches. Germline V lookup: CDR1 SGHRS, CDR2 YFSETQ. There are 14 residues in the CDR3. The CDR3 coding sequence is TGCGCCAGCAGCTTGAGAGCGGGAGGCTACGAGCAGTACTTC. This translates into CASSLRAGGYEQYF.

A word on this clonotype: Since a much larger clone is just one base distant, this may be a read error. The genes are TRBV18 and TRBJ2-2; 7 bases align to TRBD2. The germline gives CDR1 KGHSH, CDR2 LQKENI. The CDR3 extends over 15 amino acids. CDR3: CASSPPRGNTRELFF. CDR3 nucleotides: TGTGCCAGCTCACCACCGCGGGGGAACACCAGGGAGCTGTTTTTT.

This clonotype was observed a few times. This sequence joins TRBV5-1 and TRBJ2-6; D is uncertain. The V end lost 0 bases, the J end lost 2 bases, and 15 bases lay between the germline ends. The CDR3 covers 18 residues. The V gene's germline CDR1 is SGHRS and CDR2 YFSETQ. Here the CDR3 DNA reads TGCGCCAGCAGCTTGGGCTACAAACAAAACCCTGGGGCCAACGTCCTGACTTTC. This encodes CASSLGYKQNPGANVLTF. The full variable domain, with the rest looked up from reference TRBV5-1 and TRBJ2-6, is KAGVTQTPRYLIKTRGQQVTLSCSPISGHRSVSWYQQTPGQGLQFLFEYFSETQRNKGNFPGRFSGRQFSNSRSEMNVSTLELGDSALYLCASSLGYKQNPGANVLTFGAGSRLTVL.

This clonotype has ten or more counts. The chain couples TRBV20-1 to TRBJ2-5; 7 nucleotides line up with TRBD2. Unmatched junction bases numbered 4, after V lost 3 bases and J lost 0 bases. Per germline, CDR1 DFQATT and CDR2 SNEGSKA (reference sequence). The CDR3 extends over 14 amino acids. This chain's CDR3 is CSARNSGNQETQYF. Written as DNA, the CDR3 is TGCAGTGCTAGGAACAGCGGGAACCAAGAGACCCAGTACTTC.

This chain joins TRBV11-2 and TRBJ2-7; possibly TRBD2 for D (5 bases). The CDR3 totals 17 residues. Trimming left V 0 bases short and J 1 base short, with 16 bases between. The germline CDR1 and CDR2 sequences are SGHAT and FQNNGV. The CDR3 DNA reads TGTGCCAGCAGCTTAGATTCCTCCAGTGGGAGTTCCTACGAGCAGTACTTC. It encodes CASSLDSSSGSSYEQYF.

The rearrangement uses TRBV4-3 and TRBJ1-4, with unresolved D. The CDR3 extends over 15 amino acids. V lost 0 bases and J lost 8, with 13 bases in between. Germline CDR1 LGHNA, CDR2 YSLEER. CDR3 nucleotides: TGCGCCAGCAGCCAAGATCGCTCAGCATGGGAAAAACTGTTTTTT. This codes for CASSQDRSAWEKLFF.

This clonotype has a count of ten or more. The rearrangement links TRBV29-1 to TRBJ2-3, with 16 nucleotides matching TRBD2. CDR3 length: 17 residues. V dropped 6 bases and J dropped 0; count of bases not matched to a gene: 6. The germline CDR1 and CDR2 sequences are SQVTM and ANQGSEA. The CDR3: CSVAGTSGGGSTDTQYF. The CDR3 coding sequence is TGCAGCGTGGCAGGGACTAGCGGGGGGGGTAGCACAGATACGCAGTATTTT.

This rearrangement joins TRBV20-1 to TRBJ2-3, with D uncertain. The ends were cut back, 0 bases at V and 0 bases at J, with 13 bases in the middle. The CDR3 has 16 amino acids. Germline CDR1 DFQATT, CDR2 SNEGSKA (reference sequence). CDR3 in amino acids: CSARDHRASSTDTQYF. CDR3 sequence (DNA): TGCAGTGCTAGAGATCATCGGGCAAGTAGCACAGATACGCAGTATTTT.

The V call is TRBV6-2 or TRBV6-3, the J call TRBJ1-1, with D unclear. The CDR3 sequence is 13 residues long. Germline CDR1 MNHEY, CDR2 SVGEGT. The germline V and J ends were trimmed by 10 bases and 5 bases, with 17 bases remaining between them. For the CDR3, the DNA is TGTGCCACCACCCGCGGGGAGGGAACTGAAGCTTTCTTT. It encodes CATTRGEGTEAFF.

The rearrangement uses TRBV7-2 and TRBJ2-1; D unclear. Germline loops: CDR1 SGHTA, CDR2 FQGNSA. The V end was cut by 4 bases, the J end by 9 bases, with 7 bases between. The CDR3 has 11 amino acids. The CDR3 here is CASSSSSEQFF. The CDR3 coding sequence is TGTGCCAGCAGCTCGTCTAGTGAGCAGTTCTTC.

The gene calls are TRBV6-1 and TRBJ1-5, with no clear D. The CDR3 is 15 residues long. The V and J ends lost 2 bases and 0 bases respectively, with 8 bases between them. CDR1 is MNHNS, CDR2 SASEGT, per germline. CDR3 bases: TGTGCCAGCAGTGAAACGGTCAGTAGCAATCAGCCCCAGCATTTT. This translates into CASSETVSSNQPQHF.